This TCR beta chain came from a study of T cells in women clearing cervical HPV infection. In the study overall: Control women cleared a single incident HPV16 infection within 12 months. Blood came at first lesion visit for cases, post-clearance for controls. General study findings and limits: Cases and controls were distinguished at AUC roughly 0.83 by richness and V genes.

Method: immunoSEQ multiplex PCR; TCRdb's copy keeps in-frame clones and lacks some. Its table lists approximately 30,000 clones. V gave up 5 bases and J gave up 7 bases, with 15 bases separating them. The CDR3 has 14 amino acids. Per the germline V gene, CDR1 is SEHNR and CDR2 is FQNEAQ (reference sequence). Note on this clone: Its antigen is currently unknown. The read terminates 3 residues before the CDR3 end, so the remaining end is supplied by the germline J gene.

This sequence was found in a woman between 18 and 75 years old with a cervical HPV16 infection that either progressed to CIN3+ or cleared (not recorded which). The specimen was blood buffy coat. The rearrangement links TRBV7-9 to TRBJ1-5; maybe TRBD1 (5 bases). Partial CDR3 DNA: TGTGCCAGCAGCACGGGGGGAGCCCGCCAGCCC. The encoded protein is CASSTGGARQP. The entire CDR3 protein is CASSTGGARQPQHF.